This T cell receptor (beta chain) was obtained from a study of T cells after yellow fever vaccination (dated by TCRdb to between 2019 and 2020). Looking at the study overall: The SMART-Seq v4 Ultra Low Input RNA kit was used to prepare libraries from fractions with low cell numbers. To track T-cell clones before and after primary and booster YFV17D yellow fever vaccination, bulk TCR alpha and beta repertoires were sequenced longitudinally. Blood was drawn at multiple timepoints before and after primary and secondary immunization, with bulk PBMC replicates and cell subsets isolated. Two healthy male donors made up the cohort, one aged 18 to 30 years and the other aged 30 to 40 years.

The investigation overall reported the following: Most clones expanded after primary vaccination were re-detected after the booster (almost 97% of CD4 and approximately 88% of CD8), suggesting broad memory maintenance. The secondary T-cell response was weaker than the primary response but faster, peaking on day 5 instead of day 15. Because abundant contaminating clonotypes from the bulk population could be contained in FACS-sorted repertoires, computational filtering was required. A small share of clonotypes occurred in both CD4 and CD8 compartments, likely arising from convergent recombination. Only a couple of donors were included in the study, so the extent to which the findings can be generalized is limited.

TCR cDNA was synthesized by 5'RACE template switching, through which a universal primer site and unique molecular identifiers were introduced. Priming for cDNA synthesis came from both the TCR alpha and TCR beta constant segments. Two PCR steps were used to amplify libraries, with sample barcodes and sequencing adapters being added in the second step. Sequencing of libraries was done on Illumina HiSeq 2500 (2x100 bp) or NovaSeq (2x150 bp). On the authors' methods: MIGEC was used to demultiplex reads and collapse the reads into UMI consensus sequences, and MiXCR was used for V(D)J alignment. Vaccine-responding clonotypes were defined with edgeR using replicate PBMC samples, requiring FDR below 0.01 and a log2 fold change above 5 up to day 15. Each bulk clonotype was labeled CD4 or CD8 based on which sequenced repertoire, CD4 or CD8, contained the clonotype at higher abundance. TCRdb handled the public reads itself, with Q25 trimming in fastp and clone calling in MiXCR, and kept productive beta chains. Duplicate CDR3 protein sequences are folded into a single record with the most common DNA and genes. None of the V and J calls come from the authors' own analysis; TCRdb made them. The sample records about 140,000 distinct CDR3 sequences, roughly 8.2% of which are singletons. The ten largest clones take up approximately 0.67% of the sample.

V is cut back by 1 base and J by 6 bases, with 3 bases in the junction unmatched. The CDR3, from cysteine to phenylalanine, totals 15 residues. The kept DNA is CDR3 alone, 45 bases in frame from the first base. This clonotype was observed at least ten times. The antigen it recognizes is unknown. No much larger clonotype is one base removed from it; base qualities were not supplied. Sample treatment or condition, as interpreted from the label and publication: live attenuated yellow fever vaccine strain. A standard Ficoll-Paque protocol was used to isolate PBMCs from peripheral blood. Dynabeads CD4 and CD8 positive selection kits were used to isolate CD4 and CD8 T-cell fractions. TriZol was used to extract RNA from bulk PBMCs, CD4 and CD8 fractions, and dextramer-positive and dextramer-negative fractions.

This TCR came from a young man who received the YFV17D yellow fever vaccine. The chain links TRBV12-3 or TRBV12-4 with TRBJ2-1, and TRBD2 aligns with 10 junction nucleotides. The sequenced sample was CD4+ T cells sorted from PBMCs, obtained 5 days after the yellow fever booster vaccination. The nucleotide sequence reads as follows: TGTGCCAGCAGTTTAGGAGCGGGAGGGATCAATGAGCAGTTCTTC. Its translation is CASSLGAGGINEQFF.